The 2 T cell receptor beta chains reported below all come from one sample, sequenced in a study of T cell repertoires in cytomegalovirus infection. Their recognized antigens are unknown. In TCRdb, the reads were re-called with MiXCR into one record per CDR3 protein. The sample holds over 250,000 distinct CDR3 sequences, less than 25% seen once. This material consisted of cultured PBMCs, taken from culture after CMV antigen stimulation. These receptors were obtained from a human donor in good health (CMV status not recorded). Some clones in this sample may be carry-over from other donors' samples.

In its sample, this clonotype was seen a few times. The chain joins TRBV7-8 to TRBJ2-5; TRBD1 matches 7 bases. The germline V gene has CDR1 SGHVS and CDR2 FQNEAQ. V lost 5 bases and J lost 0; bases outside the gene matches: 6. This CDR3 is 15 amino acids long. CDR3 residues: CASSEGQLYQETQYF. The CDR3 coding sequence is TGTGCCAGCAGCGAGGGACAGCTTTACCAAGAGACCCAGTACTTC.

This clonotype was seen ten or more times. CDR3 nucleotide sequence: TGTGCCAGCAGCTTAGAGGGTGTGGGATTTGGGTCAGATACGCAGTATTTT. Encoded protein: CASSLEGVGFGSDTQYF. The rearrangement uses TRBV7-2 and TRBJ2-3, with D unresolved. V lost 1 base and J lost 4, with 18 bases in between. The CDR3 has 17 residues. CDR1 is SGHTA and CDR2 is FQGNSA in the germline V gene. Filled out from reference TRBV7-2 and TRBJ2-3, the complete variable domain reads GAGVSQSPSNKVTEKGKDVELRCDPISGHTALYWYRQSLGQGLEFLIYFQGNSAPDKSGLPSDRFSAERTGGSVSTLTIQRTQQEDSAVYLCASSLEGVGFGSDTQYFGPGTRLTVL.